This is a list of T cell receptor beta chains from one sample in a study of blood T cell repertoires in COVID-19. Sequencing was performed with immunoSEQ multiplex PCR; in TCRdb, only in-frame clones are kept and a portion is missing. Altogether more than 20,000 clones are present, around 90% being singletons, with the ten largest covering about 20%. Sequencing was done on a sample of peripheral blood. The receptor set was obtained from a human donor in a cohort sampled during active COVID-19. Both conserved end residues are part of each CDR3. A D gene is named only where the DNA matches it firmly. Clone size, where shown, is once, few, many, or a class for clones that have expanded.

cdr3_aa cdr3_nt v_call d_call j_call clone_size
CASSPGTGGGQPQHF TGTGCCAGCTCACCGGGGACAGGGGGCGGACAGCCCCAGCATTTT TRBV18 TRBD1 TRBJ1-5 .
CASSQGSEQYF TGTGCCAGCAGTCAGGGGAGCGAGCAGTACTTC TRBV2 . TRBJ2-7 .
CASSFAPGQGGTEAFF TGTGCCAGTAGTTTCGCCCCCGGACAGGGGGGCACTGAAGCTTTCTTT TRBV19 TRBD1 TRBJ1-1 .
CAISESGRAKETQYF TGTGCCATCAGTGAGTCCGGCAGGGCGAAAGAGACCCAGTACTTC TRBV10-3 . TRBJ2-5 .
CASSPGPQQYF TGTGCCAGCAGCCCTGGCCCACAGCAGTATTTT TRBV11-2 . TRBJ2-3 .
CASSLTGALGYEQYF TGTGCCAGCAGCCTCACAGGGGCCCTGGGGTACGAGCAGTACTTC TRBV3-1/TRBV3-2 TRBD1 TRBJ2-7 .
CASSSGTSGYNEQFF TGCGCCAGCAGCTCCGGGACTAGCGGCTACAATGAGCAGTTCTTC TRBV5-1 TRBD2 TRBJ2-1 few
CASSLATGDVGSYEQYF TGTGCCAGCAGCTTAGCTACAGGAGATGTGGGCTCCTACGAGCAGTACTTC TRBV7-6 . TRBJ2-7 once
CASSFGVETGFSGYTF TGCGCCAGCAGCTTCGGGGTCGAAACAGGGTTCTCTGGCTACACCTTC TRBV5-1 . TRBJ1-2 .
CASSETKGQGTSPYEQYF TGTGCCAGCAGTGAGACAAAGGGACAGGGAACTTCCCCCTACGAGCAGTACTTC TRBV25-1 TRBD1 TRBJ2-7 .